This passage covers 27 T cell receptor beta chains from one sample sequenced in a study of type 1 regulatory T cells. TCRdb reanalysed the reads using MiXCR and keeps one entry per CDR3 protein. The sample contains about 68,000 distinct CDR3 sequences, roughly three fifths of which appear only once. What these receptors recognize is not known. Sequenced: cultured T cells, either the whole culture or a sorted T cell fraction (not recorded which). Subset: Tr1-enriched cell product generated in vitro against host alloantigens. Source of these receptors: a human donor in good health.

Details on this clonotype: Germline is not matched at one junction end, which may reflect a read error. This chain links TRBV27 with TRBJ2-3; D might be TRBD2 (5 bases). The CDR3 length is 14 residues. CDR1 MNHEY and CDR2 SMNVEV come from the germline V gene (reference sequence). The CDR3 is CASSLRVGTYTQYF. CDR3 DNA sequence: TGTGCCAGCAGTTTGAGGGTGGGCACATATACGCAGTATTTT.

This clonotype was picked up one time. The chain combines TRBV6-2 or TRBV6-3 with TRBJ2-7; D unresolved. This CDR3 contains 14 residues. The germline gives CDR1 MNHEY, CDR2 SVGEGT. The V end lost 4 bases, the J end lost 5 bases, and 15 bases lay between the germline ends. The CDR3 here is CASSSPLSQDEQYF. The CDR3, as DNA: TGTGCCAGCAGTTCTCCCCTTTCCCAGGACGAGCAGTACTTC.

The chain links TRBV6-2 or TRBV6-3 to TRBJ2-7; 11 bases line up with TRBD2. The CDR3 totals 15 residues. Germline V gene lookup returns CDR1 MNHEY and CDR2 SVGEGT. After removal of 4 bases from V and 1 base from J, the junction contained 3 bases not matched to a gene. CDR3 protein: CASSWTSGLSYEQYF. CDR3 bases: TGTGCCAGCAGTTGGACTAGCGGGCTATCCTACGAGCAGTACTTC.

V gene TRBV29-1 combines with J gene TRBJ2-7; 11 nucleotides agree with TRBD2. This CDR3 is 14 amino acids long. J gave up 5 bases and V 6 bases, and 9 bases lay outside the gene matches. Germline CDR1 is SQVTM and CDR2 is ANQGSEA. The CDR3 reads CSVEGSGRAHEQYF. The CDR3 nucleotides are TGCAGCGTCGAGGGTAGCGGGAGGGCGCACGAGCAGTACTTC.

The V and J genes are TRBV29-1 and TRBJ2-1, with D uncertain. The CDR3 is 10 residues long. The V end lost 6 bases, the J end lost 7 bases, and 7 bases lay between the germline ends. The germline CDR1 and CDR2 sequences are SQVTM and ANQGSEA. The chain's CDR3 is CSVGRNEQFF. DNA for the CDR3: TGCAGCGTCGGTCGGAATGAGCAGTTCTTC.

This clonotype was observed a handful of times. The chain uses TRBV7-9 and TRBJ1-2, with a tentative D call TRBD1 (6 bases). CDR1 and CDR2 from the germline V gene are SEHNR and FQNEAQ (reference sequence). V was trimmed by 5 bases and J by 4 bases, leaving 20 bases between them. This CDR3 region has 16 residues. The CDR3 loop is CASSRGREGGSYGYTF. As DNA, the CDR3 is TGTGCCAGCAGCCGGGGACGGGAAGGGGGAAGCTATGGCTACACCTTC.

This clonotype was seen a few times. The chain uses TRBV24-1 and TRBJ2-1; 8 nucleotides align to TRBD2. V lost 1 base and J lost 6; bases outside the gene matches: 10. The CDR3 is 17 residues long. Germline values: CDR1 KGHDR, CDR2 SFDVKD. Here the CDR3 DNA reads TGTGCCACCAGTGATTTCGGTAGCACCGGGAGGGCCAATGAGCAGTTCTTC. Translation gives CATSDFGSTGRANEQFF.

The J gene is TRBJ2-7, the V gene TRBV2, with TRBD1 matching 10 bases. CDR3 length equals 15 residues. After removal of 5 bases from V and 1 base from J, the junction contained 5 bases not matched to a gene. CDR1 is SNHLY and CDR2 is FYNNEI in the germline V gene. DNA for the CDR3: TGTGCCAGCAGTCCGGACAGGGGGGGTTCCTACGAGCAGTACTTC. It yields the protein CASSPDRGGSYEQYF.

This clonotype has only one observation. The chain is built from TRBV5-1 and TRBJ2-7, with D unresolved. The CDR3 extends over 14 amino acids. CDR1 is SGHRS and CDR2 is YFSETQ in the germline V gene. V was pared by 1 base and J by 5 bases, with 13 bases between. This chain's CDR3 is CASSLYDGKNEQYF. In nucleotides, the CDR3 is TGCGCCAGCAGCTTGTATGACGGCAAGAACGAGCAGTACTTC.

J is TRBJ2-5 and V is TRBV27; 10 bases align to TRBD2. After removal of 2 bases from V and 3 bases from J, the junction contained 15 bases not matched to a gene. This CDR3 contains 19 residues. CDR1 and CDR2 from the germline V gene are MNHEY and SMNVEV (reference sequence). In nucleotides, the CDR3 is TGTGCCAGCAGTTTACAACGCCACCCTAGCGGGGGAAGGGAAGAGACCCAGTACTTC. It codes for CASSLQRHPSGGREETQYF.

This clonotype was seen a handful of times. V usage is TRBV28 and J usage is TRBJ1-1; D may be TRBD1 (6 bases). The CDR3 length is 12 residues. V was clipped by 7 bases and J by 7 bases, with 13 bases between them. Germline lookup yields CDR1 MDHEN and CDR2 SYDVKM. CDR3 residues: CASTQQGIEAFF. The DNA for the CDR3 is TGTGCCAGCACCCAGCAGGGGATTGAAGCTTTCTTT.

The chain recombines TRBV5-5 with TRBJ2-5; no clear D gene. Trimming stripped 1 base from V and 2 bases from J, with 12 bases between. The CDR3 spans 15 residues. Germline V gives CDR1 SGHKS, CDR2 YYEKEE (reference sequence). The DNA of the CDR3 is TGTGCCAGCAGCTTGACGTGGGCAGTTCAAGAGACCCAGTACTTC. Amino acids: CASSLTWAVQETQYF. Drawing the rest from reference TRBV5-5 and TRBJ2-5, the complete variable domain is DAGVTQSPTHLIKTRGQQVTLRCSPISGHKSVSWYQQVLGQGPQFIFQYYEKEERGRGNFPDRFSARQFPNYSSELNVNALLLGDSALYLCASSLTWAVQETQYFGPGTRLLVL.

The chain has TRBV5-1 and TRBJ2-5; D tentatively reads TRBD1 or TRBD2 (5 bases each). There are 15 residues in the CDR3. Germline V gene lookup returns CDR1 SGHRS and CDR2 YFSETQ. Trimming cost V 1 base and J 5 bases, with 15 bases left between them. Here the CDR3 reads CASSLLGARSETQYF. The CDR3 DNA reads TGCGCCAGCAGCTTGCTCGGGGCTCGGTCGGAGACCCAGTACTTC.

V usage is TRBV15 and J usage is TRBJ2-1, with 7 bases that match TRBD2. CDR3 size: 16 residues. The V gene end was trimmed by 0 bases and the J gene end by 7 bases; junction bases not matched to a gene: 9. Germline V lookup: CDR1 LNHNV, CDR2 YYDKDF (reference sequence). The CDR3 reads CATSRDRASGTNEQFF. The CDR3 region has the DNA TGTGCCACCAGCAGAGATAGGGCTAGCGGAACTAATGAGCAGTTCTTC. The whole variable domain, filled in from reference TRBV15 and TRBJ2-1, reads DAMVIQNPRYQVTQFGKPVTLSCSQTLNHNVMYWYQQKSSQAPKLLFHYYDKDFNNEADTPDNFQSRRPNTSFCFLDIRSPGLGDTAMYLCATSRDRASGTNEQFFGPGTRLTVL.

The chain carries TRBV18 and TRBJ2-1; 7 bases agree with TRBD1. Per germline, CDR1 KGHSH and CDR2 LQKENI. The CDR3 runs to 14 residues. The J segment lost 7 bases and the V segment lost 6 bases, leaving 9 bases of the junction unmatched. CDR3 sequence (DNA): TGTGCCAGCTCTAGGGGGCGTACAGAGAATGAGCAGTTCTTC. Translating it yields CASSRGRTENEQFF.

This clonotype was seen once. V and J are TRBV18 and TRBJ1-2, with D possibly TRBD1 on 5 matching bases. Germline CDR1 and CDR2: KGHSH and LQKENI. There are 12 residues in the CDR3. V dropped 4 bases and J dropped 4 bases, with 7 bases sitting between them. CDR3 loop: CASSLDSYGYTF. The CDR3 region has the DNA TGTGCCAGCTCACTCGACAGCTATGGCTACACCTTC.

This clonotype came up a few times. The rearrangement joins TRBV3-1 to TRBJ2-2; no clear D. Germline values: CDR1 LGHDT, CDR2 YNNKEL (reference sequence). Trimming removed 1 base at V and 0 bases at J, with 6 bases between. The CDR3 has 15 residues. The CDR3: CASSQVSPNTGELFF. CDR3 bases: TGTGCCAGCAGCCAAGTCTCTCCGAACACCGGGGAGCTGTTTTTT.

In its sample, this clonotype was seen once. This chain uses TRBV20-1 with TRBJ2-2; 8 bases fit TRBD2. The CDR3 is 15 amino acids. CDR1 and CDR2 (germline): DFQATT, SNEGSKA (reference sequence). The junction had 5 bases not matched to a gene; V was cut back by 1 base and J by 4 bases. CDR3 region: CSARAGGPGTGELFF. In nucleotides, the CDR3 is TGCAGTGCTAGAGCGGGAGGGCCCGGCACCGGGGAGCTGTTTTTT.

The rearrangement links TRBV12-3 or TRBV12-4 to TRBJ2-7; 7 nucleotides align to TRBD1. This CDR3 contains 12 residues. Losses at the gene ends were 8 bases for V and 3 bases for J; bases not matched to a gene: 4. The CDR3: CASSAGGYEQYF. DNA of the CDR3: TGTGCCAGCTCGGCAGGGGGCTACGAGCAGTACTTC.

The CDR3 bases are TGTGCCAGCAGTACCCGCCGGACAGGGAGCTCTGGGGCCAACGTCCTGACTTTC. Translation: CASSTRRTGSSGANVLTF. V is TRBV6-1 and J is TRBJ2-6; 8 bases agree with TRBD1. Germline assignment: CDR1 MNHNS and CDR2 SASEGT. With 5 bases clipped from V and 0 bases from J, the junction kept 9 bases outside the gene matches. The CDR3 totals 18 residues.

The chain carries TRBV15 and TRBJ2-3; D gene unclear. Germline lookup yields CDR1 LNHNV and CDR2 YYDKDF (reference sequence). CDR3 length equals 13 residues. V was pared by 5 bases and J by 1 base, with 7 bases between. CDR3 loop: CATSSTGTDTQYF. CDR3 nucleotides: TGTGCCACCAGCTCAACGGGCACAGATACGCAGTATTTT. Full variable domain (remainder filled in from reference TRBV15 and TRBJ2-3): DAMVIQNPRYQVTQFGKPVTLSCSQTLNHNVMYWYQQKSSQAPKLLFHYYDKDFNNEADTPDNFQSRRPNTSFCFLDIRSPGLGDTAMYLCATSSTGTDTQYFGPGTRLTVL.

The J gene is TRBJ2-3, the V gene TRBV5-1; 7 positions agree with TRBD1. From germline, CDR1 is SGHRS and CDR2 YFSETQ. V lost 3 bases, J lost 1 base, and 8 bases stayed unmatched. This CDR3 is 16 amino acids long. CDR3 nucleotide sequence: TGCGCCAGCAGCTCGGGATACAGGGGCCGCACAGATACGCAGTATTTT. Residues: CASSSGYRGRTDTQYF.

This sequence joins TRBV4-2 and TRBJ2-6, with D unresolved. Trimming cost V 4 bases and J 2 bases, with 12 bases left between them. The CDR3 has 16 residues. CDR1 and CDR2 from the germline V gene are LGHNA and YNFKEQ. DNA for the CDR3: TGTGCCAGCAGCCCGCGTCCACCAGCTGGGGCCAACGTCCTGACTTTC. It specifies CASSPRPPAGANVLTF.

Note on this clonotype: Compared with germline, one end of the junction differs, possibly owing to a read error. The J gene is TRBJ2-1, the V gene TRBV12-3 or TRBV12-4; either TRBD1 or TRBD2 may fit D (5 bases each). The CDR3 has 14 amino acids. The CDR3 sequence is CASKSQLGTLDLLF. CDR3 in DNA: TGTGCCAGCAAAAGCCAACTTGGGACGTTGGACCTTCTCTTC.

V and J are TRBV5-1 and TRBJ2-2, with D tentatively TRBD1 (6 bases). The CDR3 is 15 residues long. Trimming cost V 2 bases and J 1 base, with 9 bases left between them. Looked up from germline, CDR1 is SGHRS and CDR2 is YFSETQ. Here the CDR3 reads CASSFGTQNTGELFF. CDR3 sequence (DNA): TGCGCCAGCAGCTTCGGGACACAGAACACCGGGGAGCTGTTTTTT.

A single count supports this clonotype. The rearrangement joins TRBV7-9 to TRBJ2-7; D unclear. CDR3 length: 14 amino acids. V was shortened by 0 bases and J by 2 bases, with 8 bases between the two germline ends. The germline V gene has CDR1 SEHNR and CDR2 FQNEAQ (reference sequence). The DNA of the CDR3 is TGTGCCAGCAGCTTAGCAGGAAAAACCTACGAGCAGTACTTC. This translates into CASSLAGKTYEQYF. Complete variable domain (other parts from reference TRBV7-9 and TRBJ2-7): DTGVSQNPRHKITKRGQNVTFRCDPISEHNRLYWYRQTLGQGPEFLTYFQNEAQLEKSRLLSDRFSAERPKGSFSTLEIQRTEQGDSAMYLCASSLAGKTYEQYFGPGTRLTVT.

The chain's CDR3 is CSAPVALNTGELFF. The DNA for the CDR3 is TGCAGTGCCCCGGTCGCCCTGAACACCGGGGAGCTGTTTTTT. The J gene is TRBJ2-2, the V gene TRBV20-1; D is unresolved. Per germline, CDR1 DFQATT and CDR2 SNEGSKA (reference sequence). CDR3 length equals 14 residues. Trimming took 6 bases from V and 1 from J, leaving 12 bases between them.